Here is one T cell receptor beta chain with its context. Its cognate antigen is unknown. The DNA is left out, because the CDR3 cannot be placed on it with certainty; the CDR3 is given as TCRdb lists it. The entry originates in a study of graft-versus-host responses after intestinal transplantation. The overall study: Isolated intestinal, liver-intestinal, or multivisceral transplants had been given to the recipients. Anti-thymocyte globulin induction preceded two to four years of tacrolimus and steroid maintenance in all recipients.

The table came from immunoSEQ multiplex PCR; TCRdb's copy has only in-frame clones and leaves some out. Of about 35,000 clones detected, over 90% appear once; the ten largest clones hold 21%. The germline gives CDR1 MDHEN, CDR2 SYDVKM. The CDR3 is 16 residues long, counting both termini. The clonotype comes from a human donor who was the organ donor for an intestinal transplant. This material consisted of unstimulated CD8+ T cells sorted from spleen or lymph node cells, taken before transplant. The chain is built from TRBV28 and TRBJ2-1; the table's D call of TRBD1 was not tested on the DNA. The CDR3 here is CASSFRARGLYNEQFF.